These T cell receptor beta chains were read from a single sample in a study of metastatic and nonmetastatic thyroid tumors. With MiXCR, TCRdb reprocessed the PCR reads. Of approximately 38,000 clones listed, around 17% are singletons. Sequencing used blood. These receptors were obtained from a female donor with papillary thyroid cancer or a benign thyroid nodule (not recorded which). Some clones in this sample may be carry-over from other donors' samples. Both conserved end residues are part of each CDR3. The order of the fields is J gene, D gene, V gene, clone size, CDR3 DNA, CDR3 protein. D genes are given only for firm matches. Not all rows give a size; the values are once, few, many and, for expanded clones, a class.

>TRBJ2-3|.|TRBV30|.
TGTGCCTGGAGTCCATTAATAGTTCAGTATTTT
CAWSPLIVQYF
>TRBJ2-6|.|TRBV2|many
TGTGCCAGCAGCTACAGGGATTCTGGGGCCAACGTCCTGACTTTC
CASSYRDSGANVLTF
>TRBJ2-7|TRBD1|TRBV12-3/TRBV12-4|many
TGTGCCAGCAGTTTTCGAGGACAGGGATATTCCGAGCAGTACTTC
CASSFRGQGYSEQYF
>TRBJ2-3|TRBD2|TRBV12-3/TRBV12-4|many
TGTGCCAGCAGGCCGGCCGGGACTAGTGTTACGCAGTATTTT
CASRPAGTSVTQYF
>TRBJ2-6|TRBD1|TRBV9|many
TGTGCCAGCAGCGAGGACCGGGACAGGGATTTTGGGGCCAACGTCCTGACTTTC
CASSEDRDRDFGANVLTF
>TRBJ2-7|.|TRBV6-1|many
TGTGCCAGCAGTGTGACTAGAGATTACGAGCAGTACTTC
CASSVTRDYEQYF
>TRBJ1-2|.|TRBV11-1|many
TGTGCCAGCAGCCTCACGGGCGATACCGCCACCTATGGCTACACCTTC
CASSLTGDTATYGYTF
>TRBJ1-6|.|TRBV30|many
TGTGCCTGGAGTAGTGTGGGGTCCCATGGACCACCCCTCCACTTT
CAWSSVGSHGPPLHF
>TRBJ2-3|.|TRBV9|many
TGTGCCAGCAGCGTAGAGGGATATGGGGATACGCAGTATTTT
CASSVEGYGDTQYF
>TRBJ2-7|.|TRBV6-5|few
TGTGCCAGCAGTTCTCTGGGTAGCGGCTCCTACGAGCAGTACTTC
CASSSLGSGSYEQYF
>TRBJ1-6|TRBD1|TRBV6-1|medium-sized
TGTGCCAGCAGGGGACAGGGCGGTCGGTCACCCCTCCACTTT
CASRGQGGRSPLHF
>TRBJ1-3|.|TRBV2|many
TGTGCCAGCACTACCCTTCAGGGTGGTGGAAACACCATATATTTT
CASTTLQGGGNTIYF
>TRBJ1-1|.|TRBV24-1|.
TGTGCCACCAGTGATTTACGGGAATCGTTCTTT
CATSDLRESFF
>TRBJ2-7|.|TRBV14|few
TGTGCCAGCAGCCACTCTGGGAACGAGCAGTACTTC
CASSHSGNEQYF
>TRBJ2-2|.|TRBV5-6|many
TGTGCCAGCAGCTCTGAGAACAGGGCCGGGGAGCTGTTTTTT
CASSSENRAGELFF
>TRBJ1-1|.|TRBV7-3|many
TGTGCCAGCAGCTTGGTCGGGCAGGGCACTGAAGCTTTCTTT
CASSLVGQGTEAFF
>TRBJ1-2|.|TRBV15|many
TGTGCCACCAGCAGAGATTCCAGATGGGTGCTCGGTGGCTACACCTTC
CATSRDSRWVLGGYTF
>TRBJ2-7|TRBD2|TRBV4-1|.
TGCGCCAGCAGCCAATCCGGGACTAGCGGGGGCGCGTCCTACGAGCAGTACTTC
CASSQSGTSGGASYEQYF
>TRBJ2-1|.|TRBV10-3|.
TGTGCCACTGCAGGGAGTAGCTCCTACAATGAGCAGTTCTTC
CATAGSSSYNEQFF
>TRBJ2-5|TRBD1|TRBV24-1|many
TGTGCCACCAGTGACAGGACAGGGGGTAGTCAAGAGACCCAGTACTTC
CATSDRTGGSQETQYF
>TRBJ2-3|.|TRBV24-1|many
TGTGCCACCAGTAGCGCCGCAGATACGCAGTATTTT
CATSSAADTQYF
>TRBJ2-7|TRBD2|TRBV24-1|.
TGTGCCACCAGTGACCCCACTAGCGGTCGGGCCTACGAGCAGTACTTC
CATSDPTSGRAYEQYF
>TRBJ1-3|.|TRBV19|many
TGTGCCAGTAGTATAAACAGGGTGGCAGGAAACACCATATATTTT
CASSINRVAGNTIYF
>TRBJ2-5|.|TRBV5-1|.
TGCGCCAGCAGCTTGGGAAGCAGGGCCCAAGAGACCCAGTACTTC
CASSLGSRAQETQYF
>TRBJ2-1|.|TRBV7-2|many
TGTGCCAGCAGCTTAGTCGGTGTATCCTACAATGAGCAGTTCTTC
CASSLVGVSYNEQFF
>TRBJ1-1|TRBD1|TRBV5-4|many
TGTGCCAGCAGCTACGGGACAGGGAACACTGAAGCTTTCTTT
CASSYGTGNTEAFF
>TRBJ2-7|.|TRBV10-3|few
TGTGCCATCACGTGGGGGTTGATCTCCTACGAGCAGTACTTC
CAITWGLISYEQYF
>TRBJ2-7|.|TRBV7-9|many
TGTGCCAGCATGGGGTCCGGGATTTTCTCCTACGAGCAGTACTTC
CASMGSGIFSYEQYF
>TRBJ2-6|.|TRBV20-1|many
TGCAGTGCTTCGATTATCGGGGCCAACGTCCTGACTTTC
CSASIIGANVLTF
>TRBJ1-5|.|TRBV19|.
TGTGCCAGTAGTATAGGTCGGTTTCAGCGTTATAGCAATCAGCCCCAGCATTTT
CASSIGRFQRYSNQPQHF
>TRBJ2-7|TRBD1|TRBV19|few
TGTGCCAGTAGCGCGGACAGGGAGGTGTACGAGCATTACTTC
CASSADREVYEHYF
>TRBJ1-5|.|TRBV6-2/TRBV6-3|many
TGTGCCAGCAGTTTCCAGGACAGACCAAATCAGCCCCAGCATTTT
CASSFQDRPNQPQHF
>TRBJ2-5|.|TRBV10-3|many
TGTGCCATCAGTGAGCCAAACGGGGAGACCCAGTACTTC
CAISEPNGETQYF